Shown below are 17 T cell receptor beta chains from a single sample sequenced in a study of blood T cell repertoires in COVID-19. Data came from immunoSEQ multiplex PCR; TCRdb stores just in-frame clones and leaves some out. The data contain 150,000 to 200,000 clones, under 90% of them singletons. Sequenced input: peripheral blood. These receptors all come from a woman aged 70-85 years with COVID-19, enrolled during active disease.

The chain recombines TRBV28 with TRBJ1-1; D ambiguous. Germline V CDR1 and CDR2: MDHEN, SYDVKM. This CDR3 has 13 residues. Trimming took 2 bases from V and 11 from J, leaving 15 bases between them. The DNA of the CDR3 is TGTGCCAGCAGTTTAAGTGCGGTGAACCTGGCTTTCTTT. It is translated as CASSLSAVNLAFF.

The CDR3 here is CASSLAATSGQETQYF. The CDR3 DNA reads as TGCGCCAGCAGCTTGGCAGCGACTAGCGGACAAGAGACCCAGTACTTC. The chain is built from TRBV5-1 and TRBJ2-5, with 9 bases lining up with TRBD2. J was trimmed by 2 bases and V by 0 bases; bases with no gene match: 5. Germline V lookup: CDR1 SGHRS, CDR2 YFSETQ. The CDR3 sequence is 16 residues long.

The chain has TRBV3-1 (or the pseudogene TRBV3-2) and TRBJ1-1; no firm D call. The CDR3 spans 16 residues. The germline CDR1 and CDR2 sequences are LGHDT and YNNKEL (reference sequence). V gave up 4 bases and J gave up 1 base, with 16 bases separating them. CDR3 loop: CASSRELFLGNTEAFF. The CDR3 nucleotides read TGTGCCAGCAGCCGGGAGCTTTTTTTGGGGAACACTGAAGCTTTCTTT.

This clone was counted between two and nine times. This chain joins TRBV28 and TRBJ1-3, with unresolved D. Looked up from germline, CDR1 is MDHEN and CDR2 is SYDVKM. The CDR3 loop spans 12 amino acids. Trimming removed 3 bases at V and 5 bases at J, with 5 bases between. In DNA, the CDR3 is TGTGCCAGCAGTTTTTTCAGAAACACCATATATTTT. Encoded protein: CASSFFRNTIYF.

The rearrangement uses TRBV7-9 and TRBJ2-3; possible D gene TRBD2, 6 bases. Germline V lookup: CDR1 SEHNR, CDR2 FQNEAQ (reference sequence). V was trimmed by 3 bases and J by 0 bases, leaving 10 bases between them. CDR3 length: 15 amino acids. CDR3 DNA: TGTGCCAGCAGCTTTCCGAGCGGGAGCACAGATACGCAGTATTTT. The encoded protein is CASSFPSGSTDTQYF.

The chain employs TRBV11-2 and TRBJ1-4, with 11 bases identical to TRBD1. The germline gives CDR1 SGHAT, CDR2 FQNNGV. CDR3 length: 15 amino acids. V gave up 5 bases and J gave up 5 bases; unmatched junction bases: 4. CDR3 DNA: TGTGCCAGCAGCCCCTGGACAGGGGGCAATGAAAAACTGTTTTTT. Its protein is CASSPWTGGNEKLFF.

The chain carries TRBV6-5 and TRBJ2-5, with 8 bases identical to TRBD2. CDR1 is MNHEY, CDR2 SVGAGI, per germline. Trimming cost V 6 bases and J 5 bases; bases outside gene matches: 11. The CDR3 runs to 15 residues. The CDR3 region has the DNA TGTGCCAGCAGACCACCGGGGGGGGGCGAGGAGACCCAGTACTTC. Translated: CASRPPGGGEETQYF.

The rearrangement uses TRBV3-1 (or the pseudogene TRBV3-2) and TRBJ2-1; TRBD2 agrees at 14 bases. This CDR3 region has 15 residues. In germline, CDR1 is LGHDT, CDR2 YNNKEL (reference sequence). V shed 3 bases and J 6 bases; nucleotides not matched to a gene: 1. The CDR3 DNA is TGTGCCAGCAGCCAGGGGACTAGCGGGGGCAATGAGCAGTTCTTC. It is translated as CASSQGTSGGNEQFF.

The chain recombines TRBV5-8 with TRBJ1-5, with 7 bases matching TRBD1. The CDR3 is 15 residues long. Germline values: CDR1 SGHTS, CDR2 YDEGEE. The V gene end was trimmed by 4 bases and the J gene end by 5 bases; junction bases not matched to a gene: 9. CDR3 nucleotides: TGTGCCAGCAGCGTGGGGACAGTAAGCCATCAGCCCCAGCATTTT. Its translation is CASSVGTVSHQPQHF. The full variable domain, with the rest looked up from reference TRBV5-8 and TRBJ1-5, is EAGVTQSPTHLIKTRGQQATLRCSPISGHTSVYWYQQALGLGLQFLLWYDEGEERNRGNFPPRFSGRQFPNYSSELNVNALELEDSALYLCASSVGTVSHQPQHFGDGTRLSIL.

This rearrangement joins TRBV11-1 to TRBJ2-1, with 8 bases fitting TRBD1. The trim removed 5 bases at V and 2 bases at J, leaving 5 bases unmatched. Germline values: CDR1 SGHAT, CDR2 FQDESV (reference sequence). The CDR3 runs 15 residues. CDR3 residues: CASSITTGAYNEQFF. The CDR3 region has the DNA TGTGCCAGCAGCATCACGACAGGGGCCTACAATGAGCAGTTCTTC.

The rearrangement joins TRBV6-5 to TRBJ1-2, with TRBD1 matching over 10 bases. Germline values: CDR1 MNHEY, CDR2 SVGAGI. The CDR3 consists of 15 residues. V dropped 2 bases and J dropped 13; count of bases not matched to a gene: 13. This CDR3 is CASSYQPRQGAPSTF. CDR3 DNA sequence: TGTGCCAGCAGTTACCAGCCTCGACAGGGGGCTCCCAGCACCTTC.

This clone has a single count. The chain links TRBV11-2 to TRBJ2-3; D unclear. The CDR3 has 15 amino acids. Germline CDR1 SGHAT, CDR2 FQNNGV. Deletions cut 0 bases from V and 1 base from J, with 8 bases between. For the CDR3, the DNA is TGTGCCAGCAGCTTAGATCTCCGGGGCACAGATACGCAGTATTTT. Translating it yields CASSLDLRGTDTQYF.

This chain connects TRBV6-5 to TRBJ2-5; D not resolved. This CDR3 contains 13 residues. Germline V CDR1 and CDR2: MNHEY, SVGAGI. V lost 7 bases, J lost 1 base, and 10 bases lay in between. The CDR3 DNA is TGTGCCAGCAACGCGGTATCCCAAGAGACCCAGTACTTC. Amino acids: CASNAVSQETQYF.

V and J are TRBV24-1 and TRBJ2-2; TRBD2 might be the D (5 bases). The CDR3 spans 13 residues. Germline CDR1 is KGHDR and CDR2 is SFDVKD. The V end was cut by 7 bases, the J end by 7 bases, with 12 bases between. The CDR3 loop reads CATSQRFNGELFF. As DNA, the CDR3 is TGTGCCACCAGCCAGCGGTTCAACGGGGAGCTGTTTTTT.

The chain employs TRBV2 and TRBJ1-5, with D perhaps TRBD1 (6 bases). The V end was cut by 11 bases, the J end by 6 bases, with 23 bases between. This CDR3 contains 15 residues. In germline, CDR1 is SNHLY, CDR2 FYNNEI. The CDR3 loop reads CASTSWGPMGQPQHF. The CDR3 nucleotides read TGTGCCTCCACCTCCTGGGGGCCGATGGGTCAGCCCCAGCATTTT.

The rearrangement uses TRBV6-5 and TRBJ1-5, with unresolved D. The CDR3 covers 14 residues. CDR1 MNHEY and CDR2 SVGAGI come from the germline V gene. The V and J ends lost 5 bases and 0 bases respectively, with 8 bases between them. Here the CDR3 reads CASSTDYSNQPQHF. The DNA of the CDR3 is TGTGCCAGCAGTACAGACTATAGCAATCAGCCCCAGCATTTT.

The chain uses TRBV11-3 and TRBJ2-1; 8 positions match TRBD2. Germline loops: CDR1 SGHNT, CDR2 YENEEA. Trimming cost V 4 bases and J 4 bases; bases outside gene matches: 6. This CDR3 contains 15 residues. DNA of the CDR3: TGTGCCAGCAGCTCCGGCGGGGGGACTTACAATGAGCAGTTCTTC. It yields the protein CASSSGGGTYNEQFF.